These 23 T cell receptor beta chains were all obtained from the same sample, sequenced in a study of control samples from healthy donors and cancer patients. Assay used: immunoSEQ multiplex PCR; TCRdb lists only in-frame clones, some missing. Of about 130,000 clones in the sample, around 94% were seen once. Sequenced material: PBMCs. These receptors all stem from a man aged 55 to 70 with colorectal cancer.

CDR3: CASIGTGFEQYF. In nucleotides, the CDR3 is TGTGCCAGCATCGGGACAGGGTTCGAGCAGTACTTC. The J gene is TRBJ2-7, the V gene TRBV27, with 9 bases matching TRBD1. The CDR3 is 12 amino acids. V lost 7 bases, J lost 6 bases, and 4 bases stayed unmatched. Germline lookup yields CDR1 MNHEY and CDR2 SMNVEV (reference sequence).

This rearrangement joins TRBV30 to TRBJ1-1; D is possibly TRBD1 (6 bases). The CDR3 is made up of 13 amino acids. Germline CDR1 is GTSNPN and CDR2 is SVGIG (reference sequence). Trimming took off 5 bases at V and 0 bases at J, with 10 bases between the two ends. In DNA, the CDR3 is TGTGCCTGGGCCACAGGGATGAACACTGAAGCTTTCTTT. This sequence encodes CAWATGMNTEAFF.

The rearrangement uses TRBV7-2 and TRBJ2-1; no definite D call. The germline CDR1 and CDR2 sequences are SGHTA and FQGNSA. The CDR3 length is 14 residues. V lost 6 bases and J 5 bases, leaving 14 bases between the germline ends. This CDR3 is CASRGWAADNEQFF. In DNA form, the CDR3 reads TGTGCCAGCAGAGGGTGGGCAGCCGACAATGAGCAGTTCTTC.

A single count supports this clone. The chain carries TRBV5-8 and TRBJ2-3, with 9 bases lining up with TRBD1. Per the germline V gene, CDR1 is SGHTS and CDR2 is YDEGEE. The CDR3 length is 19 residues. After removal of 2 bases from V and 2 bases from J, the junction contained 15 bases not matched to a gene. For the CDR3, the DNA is TGTGCCAGCAGCTTAAACCCTCAGGGGACAGGGCCATCCACAGATACGCAGTATTTT. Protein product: CASSLNPQGTGPSTDTQYF.

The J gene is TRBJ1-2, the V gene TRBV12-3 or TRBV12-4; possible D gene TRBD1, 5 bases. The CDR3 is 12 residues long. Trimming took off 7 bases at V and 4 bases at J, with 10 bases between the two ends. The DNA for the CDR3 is TGTGCCAGCACTCAGGGTGGCTATGGCTACACCTTC. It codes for CASTQGGYGYTF.

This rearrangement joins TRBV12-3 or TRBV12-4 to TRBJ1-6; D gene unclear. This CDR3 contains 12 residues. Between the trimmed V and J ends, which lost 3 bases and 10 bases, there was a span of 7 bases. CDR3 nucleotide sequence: TGTGCCAGCAGTTTTACCCTCTCACCCCTCCACTTT. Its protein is CASSFTLSPLHF.

The CDR3 bases are TGCGCCAGCAGCTTGGAAGCAGGGTCACCCCTCCACTTT. Encoded protein: CASSLEAGSPLHF. This chain connects TRBV5-1 to TRBJ1-6; a possible D gene is TRBD1 (5 bases). Germline CDR1 is SGHRS and CDR2 is YFSETQ. V was clipped by 0 bases and J by 10 bases, with 8 bases between them. This CDR3 is 13 amino acids long.

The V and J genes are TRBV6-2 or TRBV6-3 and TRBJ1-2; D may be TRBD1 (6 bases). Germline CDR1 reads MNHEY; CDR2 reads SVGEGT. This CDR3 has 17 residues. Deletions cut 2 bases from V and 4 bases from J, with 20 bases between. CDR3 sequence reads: CASSYGASMDRTYGYTF. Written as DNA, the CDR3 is TGTGCCAGCAGTTACGGGGCGAGTATGGACAGAACCTATGGCTACACCTTC.

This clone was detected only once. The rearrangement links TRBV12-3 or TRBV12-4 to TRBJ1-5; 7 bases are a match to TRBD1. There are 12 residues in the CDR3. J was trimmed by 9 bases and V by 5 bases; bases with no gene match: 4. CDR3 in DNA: TGTGCCAGCAGTATCTACAGGGGGCCCCAGCATTTT. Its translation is CASSIYRGPQHF.

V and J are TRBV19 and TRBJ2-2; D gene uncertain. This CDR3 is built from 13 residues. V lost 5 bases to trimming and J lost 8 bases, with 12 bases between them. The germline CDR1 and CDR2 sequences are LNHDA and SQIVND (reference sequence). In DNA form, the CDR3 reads TGTGCCAGTAGTGGAAGAAAGGCGGGGGAGCTGTTTTTT. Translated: CASSGRKAGELFF.

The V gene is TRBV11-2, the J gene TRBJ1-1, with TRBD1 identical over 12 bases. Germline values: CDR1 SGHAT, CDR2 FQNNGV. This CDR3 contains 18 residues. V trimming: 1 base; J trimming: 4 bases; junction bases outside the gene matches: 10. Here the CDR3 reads CASSLAGYGTGGGTEAFF. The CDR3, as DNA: TGTGCCAGCAGCTTAGCAGGATATGGGACAGGGGGCGGCACTGAAGCTTTCTTT.

CDR3 nucleotides: TGTGCCAGCAGCCAGGGAGAAGAGACTGAAGCTTTCTTT. As protein: CASSQGEETEAFF. The gene calls are TRBV7-9 and TRBJ1-1; possibly TRBD1 for D (5 bases). Germline CDR1 reads SEHNR; CDR2 reads FQNEAQ (reference sequence). Trimming took off 5 bases at V and 5 bases at J, with 12 bases between the two ends. The CDR3 loop spans 13 amino acids.

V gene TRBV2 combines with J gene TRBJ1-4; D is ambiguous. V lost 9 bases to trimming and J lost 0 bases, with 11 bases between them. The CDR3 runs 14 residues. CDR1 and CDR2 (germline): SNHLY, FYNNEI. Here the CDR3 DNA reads TGTGCCAGGTCCGAAGGGCCAACTAATGAAAAACTGTTTTTT. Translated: CARSEGPTNEKLFF.

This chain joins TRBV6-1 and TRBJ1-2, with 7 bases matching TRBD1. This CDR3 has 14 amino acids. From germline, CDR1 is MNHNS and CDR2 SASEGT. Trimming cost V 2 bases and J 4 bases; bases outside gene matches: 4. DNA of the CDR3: TGTGCCAGCAGTGAATTGGCAGGGGGCTATGGCTACACCTTC. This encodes CASSELAGGYGYTF.

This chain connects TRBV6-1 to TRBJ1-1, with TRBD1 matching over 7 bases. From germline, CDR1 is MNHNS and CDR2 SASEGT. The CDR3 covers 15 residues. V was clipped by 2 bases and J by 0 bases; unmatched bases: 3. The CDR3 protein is CASSERGRMNTEAFF. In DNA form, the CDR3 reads TGTGCCAGCAGTGAAAGGGGGCGTATGAACACTGAAGCTTTCTTT.

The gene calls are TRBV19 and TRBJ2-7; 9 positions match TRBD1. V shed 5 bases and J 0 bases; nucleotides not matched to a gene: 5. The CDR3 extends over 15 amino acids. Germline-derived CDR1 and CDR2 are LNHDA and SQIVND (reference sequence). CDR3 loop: CASSAGTGSSYEQYF. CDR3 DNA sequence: TGTGCCAGTAGTGCCGGGACAGGGAGCTCCTACGAGCAGTACTTC.

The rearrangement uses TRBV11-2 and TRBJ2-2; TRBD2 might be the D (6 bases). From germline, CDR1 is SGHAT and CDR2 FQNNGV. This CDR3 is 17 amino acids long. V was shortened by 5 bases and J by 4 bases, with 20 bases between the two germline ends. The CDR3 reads CASSVWDAGGITGELFF. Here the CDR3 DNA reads TGTGCCAGCAGCGTTTGGGACGCCGGAGGGATCACCGGGGAGCTGTTTTTT.

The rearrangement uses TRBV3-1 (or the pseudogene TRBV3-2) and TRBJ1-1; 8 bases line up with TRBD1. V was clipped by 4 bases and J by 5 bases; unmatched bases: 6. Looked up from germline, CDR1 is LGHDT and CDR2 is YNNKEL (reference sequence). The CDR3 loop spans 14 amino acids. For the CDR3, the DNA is TGTGCCAGCAGCCTCGACCAGGGGGCGACTGAAGCTTTCTTT. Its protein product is CASSLDQGATEAFF.

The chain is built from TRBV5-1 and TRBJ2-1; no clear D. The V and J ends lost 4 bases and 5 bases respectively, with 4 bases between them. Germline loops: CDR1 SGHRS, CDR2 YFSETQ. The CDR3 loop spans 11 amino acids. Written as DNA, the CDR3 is TGCGCCAGCAGCCCCAACAATGAGCAGTTCTTC. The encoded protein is CASSPNNEQFF.

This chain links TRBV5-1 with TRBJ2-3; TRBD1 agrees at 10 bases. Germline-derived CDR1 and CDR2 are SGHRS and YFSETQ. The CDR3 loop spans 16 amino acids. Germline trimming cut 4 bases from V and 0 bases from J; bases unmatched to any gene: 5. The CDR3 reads CASSIGTGASTDTQYF. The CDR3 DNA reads TGCGCCAGCAGCATCGGGACAGGGGCTAGCACAGATACGCAGTATTTT.

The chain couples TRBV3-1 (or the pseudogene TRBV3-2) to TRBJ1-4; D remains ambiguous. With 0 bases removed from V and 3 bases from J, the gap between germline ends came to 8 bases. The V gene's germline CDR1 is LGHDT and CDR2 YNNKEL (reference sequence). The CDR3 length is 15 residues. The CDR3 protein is CASSQDGAANEKLFF. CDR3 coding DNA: TGTGCCAGCAGCCAAGACGGCGCGGCTAATGAAAAACTGTTTTTT.

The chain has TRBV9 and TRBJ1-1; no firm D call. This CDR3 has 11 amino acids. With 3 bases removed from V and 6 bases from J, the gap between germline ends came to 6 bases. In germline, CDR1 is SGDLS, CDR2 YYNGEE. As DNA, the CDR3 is TGTGCCAGCAGCGCGGGATCTGAAGCTTTCTTT. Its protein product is CASSAGSEAFF.

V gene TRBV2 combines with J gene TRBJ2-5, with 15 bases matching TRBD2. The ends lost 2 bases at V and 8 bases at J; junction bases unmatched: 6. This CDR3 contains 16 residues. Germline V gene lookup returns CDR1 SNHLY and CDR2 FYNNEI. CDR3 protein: CASSERWTSGGGTQYF. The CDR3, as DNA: TGTGCCAGCAGTGAAAGGTGGACTAGCGGGGGGGGAACCCAGTACTTC.